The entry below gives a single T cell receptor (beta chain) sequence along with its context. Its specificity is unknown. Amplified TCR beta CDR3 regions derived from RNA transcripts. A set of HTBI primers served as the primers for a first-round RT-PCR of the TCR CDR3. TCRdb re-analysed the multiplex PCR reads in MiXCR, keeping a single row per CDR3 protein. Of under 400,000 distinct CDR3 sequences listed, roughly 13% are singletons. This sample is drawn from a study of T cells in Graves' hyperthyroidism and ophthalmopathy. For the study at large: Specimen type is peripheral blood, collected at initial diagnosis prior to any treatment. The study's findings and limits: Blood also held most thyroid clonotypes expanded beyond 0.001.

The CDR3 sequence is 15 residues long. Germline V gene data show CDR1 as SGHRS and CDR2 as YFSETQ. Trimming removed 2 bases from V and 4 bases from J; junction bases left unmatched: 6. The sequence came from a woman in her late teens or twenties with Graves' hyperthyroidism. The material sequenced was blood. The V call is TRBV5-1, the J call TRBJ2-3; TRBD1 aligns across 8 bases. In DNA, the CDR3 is TGCGCCAGCAGCTTAGGACAGGGTACGCCAGATACGCAGTATTTT. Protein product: CASSLGQGTPDTQYF.